Below are 8 T cell receptor beta chains sequenced from a single sample in a study of tumor and adjacent non-tumor tissue in lung cancer. The library came from three nested PCR rounds adapted from ARM-PCR protocols. TCRdb called the multiplex PCR reads again in MiXCR, with one record for every CDR3 protein. The table records around 120,000 distinct CDR3 sequences, about 66% of them present only once. This sample's RNA came from whole unsorted tissue. The sequenced material came from lung tumor tissue. These receptors were taken from a man aged 25-45 years with non-small cell lung cancer.

To note about this clonotype: A read error may explain this, as a much larger clone is one base away. This chain uses TRBV6-2 or TRBV6-3 with TRBJ1-2; no firm D call. Germline CDR1 reads MNHEY; CDR2 reads SVGEGT. The CDR3 has 13 residues. In DNA, the CDR3 is TGTGCCACCAGTTACTTGGCAGGAGATGGCTACACCTTC. Protein: CATSYLAGDGYTF.

As concerns this clonotype: No conserved phenylalanine or tryptophan is present at the end of the CDR3, so a read error is the likely explanation. It is unclear where the CDR3 begins or ends on the DNA, so no DNA is shown, and the CDR3 is as TCRdb lists it. V gene TRBV20-1 combines with J gene TRBJ2-7. Germline V gene lookup returns CDR1 DFQATT and CDR2 SNEGSKA (reference sequence). The CDR3 is 11 amino acids long, termini counted. The CDR3 protein is CGAVDAYEHYL.

A word on this clonotype: The CDR3 carries no conserved terminal phenylalanine or tryptophan, so it likely arises from a read error. V is TRBV20-1 and J is TRBJ2-1; unclear D gene. The V gene's germline CDR1 is DFQATT and CDR2 SNEGSKA (reference sequence). The CDR3 is 16 amino acids. This CDR3 is CNPRDGVVDPYNEQFL. The CDR3 region has the DNA TGCAATCCTAGAGATGGGGTCGTGGACCCCTACAATGAGCAGTTCCTC.

This clonotype was detected ten times or more. The chain recombines TRBV20-1 with TRBJ2-7, with a weak D call TRBD1 (6 bases). V shed 6 bases and J shed 6 bases, with 15 bases lying between them. There are 12 residues in the CDR3. The germline CDR1 and CDR2 sequences are DFQATT and SNEGSKA (reference sequence). CDR3 in amino acids: CSAPRDTLEQYF. CDR3 DNA: TGCAGTGCCCCCCGGGACACCCTCGAGCAGTACTTC.

As for this clonotype: The junction and the germline gene differ at one end; a read error may be behind it. The CDR3 here is CSVRGLAGGEQYF. The CDR3 nucleotides read TGCAGTGTTAGAGGACTAGCGGGAGGCGAGCAGTACTTC. V is TRBV20-1 and J is TRBJ2-7, with TRBD2 matching over 14 bases. The germline V gene encodes CDR1 DFQATT and CDR2 SNEGSKA (reference sequence). CDR3 length: 13 amino acids.

On this clonotype: Being one base from a much bigger clone, this may be a read error. This chain joins TRBV6-1 and TRBJ2-3; the D gene is possibly TRBD1 (5 bases). The length of the CDR3 is 14 residues. Looked up from germline, CDR1 is MNHNS and CDR2 is SASEGT. Trimming removed 5 bases from V and 4 bases from J, with 13 bases in between. CDR3 protein: CASSPTWTPDTQYF. CDR3 bases: TGTGCCAGCAGTCCTACGTGGACACCAGATACGCAGTATTTT.

A note on this clonotype: Possible read error: a much larger clone is one base away. The chain joins TRBV12-3 or TRBV12-4 to TRBJ2-7; D is undetermined. The V and J ends lost 3 bases and 6 bases respectively, with 15 bases between them. The CDR3 runs 14 residues. The CDR3 loop is CASSFSDGGVEQYF. The CDR3 coding sequence is TGTGCCAGCAGTTTCTCGGACGGTGGGGTCGAGCAGTACTTC.

Concerning this clonotype itself: This clone may be a read error of a much larger clone one base away. V is TRBV20-1 and J is TRBJ1-4, with D unclear. The CDR3 extends over 13 amino acids. CDR1 is DFQATT and CDR2 is SNEGSKA in the germline V gene (reference sequence). The V gene lost 3 bases and the J gene lost 6 bases, with 11 bases spanning the gap. The CDR3 DNA follows: TGCAGTGCTAGTAAGATTGATGATGAAAAACTGTTTTTT. Protein sequence: CSASKIDDEKLFF.